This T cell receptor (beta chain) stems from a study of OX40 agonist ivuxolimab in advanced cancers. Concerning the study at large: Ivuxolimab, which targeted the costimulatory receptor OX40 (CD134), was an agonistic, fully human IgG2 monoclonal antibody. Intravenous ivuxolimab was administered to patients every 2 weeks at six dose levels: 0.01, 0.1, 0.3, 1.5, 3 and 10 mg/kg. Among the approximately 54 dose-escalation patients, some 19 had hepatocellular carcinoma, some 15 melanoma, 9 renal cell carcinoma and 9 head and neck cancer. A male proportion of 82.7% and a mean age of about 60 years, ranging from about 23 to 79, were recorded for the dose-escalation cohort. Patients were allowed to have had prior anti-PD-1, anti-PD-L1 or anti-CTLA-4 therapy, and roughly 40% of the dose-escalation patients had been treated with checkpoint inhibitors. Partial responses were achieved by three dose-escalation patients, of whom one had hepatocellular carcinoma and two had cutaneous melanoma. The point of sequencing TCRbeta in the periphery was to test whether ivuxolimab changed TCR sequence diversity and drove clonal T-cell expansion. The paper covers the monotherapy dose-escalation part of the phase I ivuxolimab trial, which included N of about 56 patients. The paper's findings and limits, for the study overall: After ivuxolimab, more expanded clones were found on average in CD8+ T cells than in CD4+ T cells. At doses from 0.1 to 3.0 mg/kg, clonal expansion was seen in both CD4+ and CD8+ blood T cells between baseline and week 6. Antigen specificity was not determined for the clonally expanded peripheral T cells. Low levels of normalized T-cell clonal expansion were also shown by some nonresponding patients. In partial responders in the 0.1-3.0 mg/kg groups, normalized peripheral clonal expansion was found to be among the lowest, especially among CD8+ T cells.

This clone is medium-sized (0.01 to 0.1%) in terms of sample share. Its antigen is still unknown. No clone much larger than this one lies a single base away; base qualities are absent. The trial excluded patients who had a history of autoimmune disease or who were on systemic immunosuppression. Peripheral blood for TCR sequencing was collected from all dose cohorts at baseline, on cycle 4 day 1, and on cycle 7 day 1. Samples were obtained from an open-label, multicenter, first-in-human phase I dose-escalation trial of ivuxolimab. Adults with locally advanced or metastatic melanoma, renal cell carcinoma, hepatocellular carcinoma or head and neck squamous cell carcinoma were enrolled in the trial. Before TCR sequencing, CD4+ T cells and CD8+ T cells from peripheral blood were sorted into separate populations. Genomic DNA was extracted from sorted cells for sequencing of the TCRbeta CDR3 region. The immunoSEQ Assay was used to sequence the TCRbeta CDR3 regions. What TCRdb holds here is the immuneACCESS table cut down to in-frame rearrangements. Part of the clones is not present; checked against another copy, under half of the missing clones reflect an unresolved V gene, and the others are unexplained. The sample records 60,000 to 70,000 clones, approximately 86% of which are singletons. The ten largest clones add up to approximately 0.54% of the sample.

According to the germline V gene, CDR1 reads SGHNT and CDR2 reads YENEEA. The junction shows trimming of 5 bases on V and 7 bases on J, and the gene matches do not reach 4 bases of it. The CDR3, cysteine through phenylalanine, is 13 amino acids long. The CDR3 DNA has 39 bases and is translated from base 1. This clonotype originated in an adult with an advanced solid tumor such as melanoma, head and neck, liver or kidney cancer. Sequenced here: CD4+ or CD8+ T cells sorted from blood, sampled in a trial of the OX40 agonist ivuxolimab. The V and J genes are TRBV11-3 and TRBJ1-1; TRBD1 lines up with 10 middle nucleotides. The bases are TGTGCCAGCAGCCAGGGGGACAGGGGTGAAGCTTTCTTT. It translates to CASSQGDRGEAFF.